The 12 T cell receptor beta chains given below trace back to one sample, sequenced in a study of blood T cell repertoires in COVID-19. Only in-frame clones appear in the TCRdb table, and some are missing; sequencing was by immunoSEQ multiplex PCR. The table records hundreds of thousands of clones, 88% of them present only once. Sample: PBMCs or T cells enriched from blood (not recorded which). The receptors were gathered from a woman in her thirties or forties with acute COVID-19.

The chain combines TRBV19 with TRBJ1-1; D uncertain. Germline values: CDR1 LNHDA, CDR2 SQIVND (reference sequence). The germline V and J ends were trimmed by 2 bases and 6 bases, with 4 bases remaining between them. The CDR3 sequence is 11 residues long. CDR3 residues: CASSIQAEAFF. CDR3 in DNA: TGTGCCAGTAGTATACAGGCTGAAGCTTTCTTT.

The chain employs TRBV5-1 and TRBJ2-2, with 12 bases fitting TRBD1. CDR1 is SGHRS and CDR2 is YFSETQ in the germline V gene. Trimming took 4 bases from V and 6 from J; bases not matched to a gene: 7. The length of the CDR3 is 16 residues. The CDR3 is CASSPPGQGASGELFF. The CDR3 DNA is TGCGCCAGCAGCCCACCGGGACAGGGGGCCTCCGGGGAGCTGTTTTTT. The variable domain in full, completed from reference TRBV5-1 and TRBJ2-2, reads KAGVTQTPRYLIKTRGQQVTLSCSPISGHRSVSWYQQTPGQGLQFLFEYFSETQRNKGNFPGRFSGRQFSNSRSEMNVSTLELGDSALYLCASSPPGQGASGELFFGEGSRLTVL.

The chain employs TRBV5-1 and TRBJ2-3; TRBD2 matches 7 bases. Germline CDR1 reads SGHRS; CDR2 reads YFSETQ. J was trimmed by 2 bases and V by 5 bases; bases with no gene match: 17. The CDR3 is 18 residues long. CDR3 nucleotide sequence: TGCGCCAGCAGGAGATGGCCTTCGGCGGGAGAGAACACAGATACGCAGTATTTT. It codes for CASRRWPSAGENTDTQYF. Complete variable domain (other parts from reference TRBV5-1 and TRBJ2-3): KAGVTQTPRYLIKTRGQQVTLSCSPISGHRSVSWYQQTPGQGLQFLFEYFSETQRNKGNFPGRFSGRQFSNSRSEMNVSTLELGDSALYLCASRRWPSAGENTDTQYFGPGTRLTVL.

The count of this clone is one. The V gene is TRBV3-1 (or the pseudogene TRBV3-2), the J gene TRBJ1-2; 8 nucleotides align to TRBD1. In germline, CDR1 is LGHDT, CDR2 YNNKEL (reference sequence). The J segment lost 4 bases and the V segment lost 1 base, leaving 11 bases of the junction unmatched. The CDR3 runs to 17 residues. The DNA of the CDR3 is TGTGCCAGCAGCCAAGCCCCCCAGGGGGCATCGGGCTATGGCTACACCTTC. Amino acids: CASSQAPQGASGYGYTF.

The chain couples TRBV20-1 to TRBJ1-5; TRBD1 is a possible D gene (5 bases). This CDR3 has 11 residues. V was trimmed by 0 bases and J by 13 bases, leaving 10 bases between them. Germline V lookup: CDR1 DFQATT, CDR2 SNEGSKA (reference sequence). CDR3 protein: CSARDPGGQHF. CDR3 DNA sequence: TGCAGTGCTAGAGATCCGGGGGGTCAGCATTTT.

The chain uses TRBV3-1 (or the pseudogene TRBV3-2) and TRBJ2-1; 8 bases fit TRBD2. V dropped 6 bases and J dropped 2; count of bases not matched to a gene: 6. Germline CDR1 LGHDT, CDR2 YNNKEL (reference sequence). CDR3 length: 15 residues. This chain's CDR3 is CASSGAGGAYNEQFF. In DNA, the CDR3 is TGTGCCAGCAGTGGGGCGGGGGGCGCCTACAATGAGCAGTTCTTC.

J is TRBJ2-2 and V is TRBV24-1; D remains ambiguous. This CDR3 has 15 amino acids. Deletions cut 3 bases from V and 1 base from J, with 8 bases between. Looked up from germline, CDR1 is KGHDR and CDR2 is SFDVKD. Written as DNA, the CDR3 is TGTGCCACCAGTGATAGCGCCAGGAACACCGGGGAGCTGTTTTTT. Amino acids: CATSDSARNTGELFF.

The V call is TRBV19, the J call TRBJ1-1; 8 bases agree with TRBD1. The CDR3 has 16 residues. Germline V CDR1 and CDR2: LNHDA, SQIVND (reference sequence). The ends lost 3 bases at V and 4 bases at J; junction bases unmatched: 10. The CDR3 region has the DNA TGTGCCAGTAGTATCCGGACAGGGATGAGTAGCACTGAAGCTTTCTTT. It encodes CASSIRTGMSSTEAFF.

The chain has TRBV6-5 and TRBJ1-5; 10 bases match TRBD1. V lost 6 bases and J lost 8; bases outside the gene matches: 10. The CDR3 sequence is 15 residues long. Germline V gene lookup returns CDR1 MNHEY and CDR2 SVGAGI. CDR3 protein: CASRNPGQGWKPQHF. The CDR3 nucleotides are TGTGCCAGCAGGAACCCGGGACAGGGGTGGAAGCCCCAGCATTTT.

Note on this clone: Just one base apart from a much larger clone, this may be a read error. The chain links TRBV10-1 to TRBJ2-1, with 12 bases aligning to TRBD2. V gave up 8 bases and J gave up 0 bases; unmatched junction bases: 5. The CDR3 covers 16 residues. The germline V gene has CDR1 WNHNN and CDR2 SYGVQD (reference sequence). In DNA form, the CDR3 reads TGCGCCAGCTGTCGACTAGCGGGGGACTCCTACAATGAGCAGTTCTTC. This gives the protein CASCRLAGDSYNEQFF.

This sequence joins TRBV2 and TRBJ1-5, with D possibly being TRBD1 (5 bases). CDR1 SNHLY and CDR2 FYNNEI come from the germline V gene. CDR3 length: 15 residues. V was cut by 4 bases and J by 0 bases, with 10 bases left in between. CDR3 in DNA: TGTGCCAGCAGTGGTGGGGGGGTTAGCAATCAGCCCCAGCATTTT. It is translated as CASSGGGVSNQPQHF.

The chain combines TRBV11-3 with TRBJ1-1; TRBD1 aligns across 9 bases. With 5 bases clipped from V and 1 base from J, the junction kept 8 bases outside the gene matches. In germline, CDR1 is SGHNT, CDR2 YENEEA. This CDR3 contains 16 residues. The CDR3 loop is CASSPRGTGPNTEAFF. CDR3 coding DNA: TGTGCCAGCAGCCCAAGGGGGACAGGGCCGAACACTGAAGCTTTCTTT.